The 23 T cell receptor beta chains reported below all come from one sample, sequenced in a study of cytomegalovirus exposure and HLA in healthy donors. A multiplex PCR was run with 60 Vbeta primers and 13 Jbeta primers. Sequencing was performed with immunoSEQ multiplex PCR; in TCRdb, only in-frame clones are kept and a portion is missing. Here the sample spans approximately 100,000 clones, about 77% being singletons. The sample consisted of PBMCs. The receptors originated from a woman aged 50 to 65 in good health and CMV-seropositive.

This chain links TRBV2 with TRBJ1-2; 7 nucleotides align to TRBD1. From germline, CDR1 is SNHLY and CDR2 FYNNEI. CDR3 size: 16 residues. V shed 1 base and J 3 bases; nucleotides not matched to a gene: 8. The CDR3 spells CASSEGIKGQHYGYTF. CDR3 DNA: TGTGCCAGCAGTGAAGGGATAAAGGGACAGCACTATGGCTACACCTTC. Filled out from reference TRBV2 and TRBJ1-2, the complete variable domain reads EPEVTQTPSHQVTQMGQEVILRCVPISNHLYFYWYRQILGQKVEFLVSFYNNEISEKSEIFDDQFSVERPDGSNFTLKIRSTKLEDSAMYFCASSEGIKGQHYGYTFGSGTRLTVV.

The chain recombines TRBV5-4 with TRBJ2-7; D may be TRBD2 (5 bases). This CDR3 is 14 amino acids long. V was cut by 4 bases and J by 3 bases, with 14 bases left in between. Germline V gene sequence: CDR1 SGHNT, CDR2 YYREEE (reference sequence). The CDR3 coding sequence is TGTGCCAGCAGCAGGCTCGACGGGAACTACGAGCAGTACTTC. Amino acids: CASSRLDGNYEQYF.

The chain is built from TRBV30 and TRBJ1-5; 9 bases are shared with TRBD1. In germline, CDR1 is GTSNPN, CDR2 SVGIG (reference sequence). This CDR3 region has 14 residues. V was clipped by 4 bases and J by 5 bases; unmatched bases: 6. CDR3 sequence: CAWTSGQGYQPQHF. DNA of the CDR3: TGTGCCTGGACCTCGGGACAGGGATATCAGCCCCAGCATTTT.

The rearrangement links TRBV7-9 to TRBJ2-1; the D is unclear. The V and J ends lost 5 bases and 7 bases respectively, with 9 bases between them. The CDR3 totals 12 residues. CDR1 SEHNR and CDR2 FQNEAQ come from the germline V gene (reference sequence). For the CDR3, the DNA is TGTGCCAGCAGCCCACCGAGGAATGAGCAGTTCTTC. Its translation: CASSPPRNEQFF.

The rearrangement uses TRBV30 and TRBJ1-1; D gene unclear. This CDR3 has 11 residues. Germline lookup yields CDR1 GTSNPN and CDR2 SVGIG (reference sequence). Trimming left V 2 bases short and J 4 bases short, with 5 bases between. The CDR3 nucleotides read TGTGCCTGGAGTCCCGGCACTGAAGCTTTCTTT. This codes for CAWSPGTEAFF.

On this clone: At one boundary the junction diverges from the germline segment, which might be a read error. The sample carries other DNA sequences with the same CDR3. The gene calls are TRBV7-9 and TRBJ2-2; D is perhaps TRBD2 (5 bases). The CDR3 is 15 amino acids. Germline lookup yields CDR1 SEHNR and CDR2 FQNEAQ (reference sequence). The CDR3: CASSLSGIGTGELFF. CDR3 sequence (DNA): TGTGCCAGCAGCTTATCGGGGATAGGCACCGGAGAGCTGTTTTTT.

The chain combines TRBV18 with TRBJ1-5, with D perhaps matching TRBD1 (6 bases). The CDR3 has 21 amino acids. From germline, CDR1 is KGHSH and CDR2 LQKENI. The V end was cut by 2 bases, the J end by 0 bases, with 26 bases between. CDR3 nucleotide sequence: TGTGCCAGCTCACCAGAAGGCGCCAGTAGAGGGGGGGTTCTTAGCAATCAGCCCCAGCATTTT. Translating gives CASSPEGASRGGVLSNQPQHF. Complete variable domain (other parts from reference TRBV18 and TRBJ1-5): NAGVMQNPRHLVRRRGQEARLRCSPMKGHSHVYWYRQLPEEGLKFMVYLQKENIIDESGMPKERFSAEFPKEGPSILRIQQVVRGDSAAYFCASSPEGASRGGVLSNQPQHFGDGTRLSIL.

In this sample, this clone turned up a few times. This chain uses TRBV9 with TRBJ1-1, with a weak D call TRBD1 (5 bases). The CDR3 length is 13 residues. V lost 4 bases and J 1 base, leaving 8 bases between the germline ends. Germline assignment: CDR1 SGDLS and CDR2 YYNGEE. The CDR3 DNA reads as TGTGCCAGCAGCTCCGGGGGGAACACTGAAGCTTTCTTT. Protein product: CASSSGGNTEAFF.

This CDR3 reads CSVHTDTQYF. CDR3 DNA sequence: TGCAGCGTCCACACAGATACGCAGTATTTT. The genes are TRBV29-1 and TRBJ2-3, with unresolved D. V shed 6 bases and J shed 2 bases, with 3 bases lying between them. Germline CDR1 reads SQVTM; CDR2 reads ANQGSEA. This CDR3 region has 10 residues.

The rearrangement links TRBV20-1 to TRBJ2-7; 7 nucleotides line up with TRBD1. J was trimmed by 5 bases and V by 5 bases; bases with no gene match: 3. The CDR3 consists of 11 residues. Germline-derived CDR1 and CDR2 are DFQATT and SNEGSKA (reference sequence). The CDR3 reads CSARDSHEQYF. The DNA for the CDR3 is TGCAGTGCTCGGGACAGCCACGAGCAGTACTTC.

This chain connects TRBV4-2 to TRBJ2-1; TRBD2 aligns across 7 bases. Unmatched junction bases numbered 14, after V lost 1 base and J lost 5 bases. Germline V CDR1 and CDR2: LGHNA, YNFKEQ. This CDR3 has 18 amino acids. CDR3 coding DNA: TGTGCCAGCAGCCAAGGGGCGAGTTGGCTAGCGGTTGACAATGAGCAGTTCTTC. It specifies CASSQGASWLAVDNEQFF.

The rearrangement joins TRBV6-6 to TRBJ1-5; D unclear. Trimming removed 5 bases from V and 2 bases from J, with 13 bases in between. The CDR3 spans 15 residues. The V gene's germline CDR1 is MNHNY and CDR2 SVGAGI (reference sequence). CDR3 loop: CASSPSPAGNQPQHF. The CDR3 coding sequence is TGTGCCAGCAGTCCGTCCCCGGCGGGCAATCAGCCCCAGCATTTT.

The CDR3 DNA sequence: TGTGCCAGCAGCCAAGAGGGCCTGGGAGAGTCGGTGTTTTTT. Its protein is CASSQEGLGESVFF. V and J are TRBV4-2 and TRBJ1-4; D unclear. Between the trimmed V and J ends, which lost 0 bases and 15 bases, there was a span of 17 bases. Per the germline V gene, CDR1 is LGHNA and CDR2 is YNFKEQ. The CDR3 consists of 14 residues.

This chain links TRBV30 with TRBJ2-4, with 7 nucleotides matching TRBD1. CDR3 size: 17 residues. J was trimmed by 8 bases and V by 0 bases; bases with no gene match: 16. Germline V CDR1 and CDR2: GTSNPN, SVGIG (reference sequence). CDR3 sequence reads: CAWSVSGQDREGDIQYF. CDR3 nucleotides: TGTGCCTGGAGTGTATCAGGTCAAGACAGGGAAGGGGACATTCAGTACTTC.

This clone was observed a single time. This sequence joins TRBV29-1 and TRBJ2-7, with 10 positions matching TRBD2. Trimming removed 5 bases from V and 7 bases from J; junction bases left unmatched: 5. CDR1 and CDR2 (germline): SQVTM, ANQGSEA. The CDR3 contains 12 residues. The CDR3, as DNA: TGCAGCGTTCCTAGCGGGAGTGGTGAGCAGTACTTC. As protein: CSVPSGSGEQYF.

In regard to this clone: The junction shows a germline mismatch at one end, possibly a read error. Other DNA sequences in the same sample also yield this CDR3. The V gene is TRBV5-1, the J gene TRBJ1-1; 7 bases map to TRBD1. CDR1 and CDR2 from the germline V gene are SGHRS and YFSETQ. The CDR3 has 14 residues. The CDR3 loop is CASRQGPMNTEAFF. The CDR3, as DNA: TGCGCCAGCAGACAGGGGCCTATGAACACTGAGGCTTTCTTT.

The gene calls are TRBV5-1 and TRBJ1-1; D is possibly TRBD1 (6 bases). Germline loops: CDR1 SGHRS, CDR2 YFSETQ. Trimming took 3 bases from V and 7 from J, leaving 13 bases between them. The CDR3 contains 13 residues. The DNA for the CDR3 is TGCGCCAGCAGCTGGGATCCGACAGGTGAAGCTTTCTTT. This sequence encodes CASSWDPTGEAFF.

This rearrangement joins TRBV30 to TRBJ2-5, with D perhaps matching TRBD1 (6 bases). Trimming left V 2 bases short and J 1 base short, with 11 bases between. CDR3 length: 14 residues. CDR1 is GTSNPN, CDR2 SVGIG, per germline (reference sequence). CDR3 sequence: CAWSPTGLQETQYF. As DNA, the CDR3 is TGTGCCTGGAGTCCAACAGGGCTCCAAGAGACCCAGTACTTC.

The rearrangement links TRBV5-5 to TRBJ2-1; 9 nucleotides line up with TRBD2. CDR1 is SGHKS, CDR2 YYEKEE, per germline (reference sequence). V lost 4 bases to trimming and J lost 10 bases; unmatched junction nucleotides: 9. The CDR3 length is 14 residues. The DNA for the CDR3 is TGTGCCAGCAGCCTGGGACTAGCCGAGCGAGAGCAGTTCTTC. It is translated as CASSLGLAEREQFF.

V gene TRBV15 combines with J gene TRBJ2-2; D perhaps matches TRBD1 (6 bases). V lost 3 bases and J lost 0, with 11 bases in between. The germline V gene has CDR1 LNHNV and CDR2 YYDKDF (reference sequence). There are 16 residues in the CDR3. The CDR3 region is CATSSYRVANTGELFF. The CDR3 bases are TGTGCCACCAGCAGTTACAGGGTCGCGAACACCGGGGAGCTGTTTTTT.

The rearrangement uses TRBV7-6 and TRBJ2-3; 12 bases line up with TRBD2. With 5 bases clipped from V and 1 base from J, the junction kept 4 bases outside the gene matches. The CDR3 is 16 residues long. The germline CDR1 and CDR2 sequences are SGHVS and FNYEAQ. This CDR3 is CASSPRLAGGTDTQYF. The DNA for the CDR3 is TGTGCCAGCAGCCCCCGACTAGCGGGAGGCACAGATACGCAGTATTTT.

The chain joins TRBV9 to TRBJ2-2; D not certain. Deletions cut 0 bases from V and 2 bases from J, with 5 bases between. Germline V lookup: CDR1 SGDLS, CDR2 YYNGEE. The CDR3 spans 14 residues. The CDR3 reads CASSVGLNTGELFF. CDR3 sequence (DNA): TGTGCCAGCAGCGTAGGCCTAAACACCGGGGAGCTGTTTTTT.

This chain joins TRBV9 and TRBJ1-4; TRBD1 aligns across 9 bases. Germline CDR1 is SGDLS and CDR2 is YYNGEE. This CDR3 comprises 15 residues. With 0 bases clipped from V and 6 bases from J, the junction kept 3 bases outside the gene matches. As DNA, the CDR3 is TGTGCCAGCAGCGTAGATGGACAGGGGCATGAAAAACTGTTTTTT. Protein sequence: CASSVDGQGHEKLFF.